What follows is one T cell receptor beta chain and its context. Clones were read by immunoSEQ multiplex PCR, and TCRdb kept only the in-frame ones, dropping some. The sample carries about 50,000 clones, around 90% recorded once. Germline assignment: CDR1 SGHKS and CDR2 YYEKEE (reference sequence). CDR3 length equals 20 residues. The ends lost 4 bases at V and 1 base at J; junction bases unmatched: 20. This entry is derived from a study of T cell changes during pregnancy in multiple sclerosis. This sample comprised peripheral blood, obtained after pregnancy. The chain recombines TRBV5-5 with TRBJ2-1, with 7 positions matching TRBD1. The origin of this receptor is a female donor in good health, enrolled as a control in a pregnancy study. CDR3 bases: TGTGCCAGCAGCCTGACAGGGTCAGGTTGGGTCGGGTCTTCCTACAATGAGCAGTTCTTC. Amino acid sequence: CASSLTGSGWVGSSYNEQFF. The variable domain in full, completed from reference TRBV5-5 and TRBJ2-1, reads DAGVTQSPTHLIKTRGQQVTLRCSPISGHKSVSWYQQVLGQGPQFIFQYYEKEERGRGNFPDRFSARQFPNYSSELNVNALLLGDSALYLCASSLTGSGWVGSSYNEQFFGPGTRLTVL.